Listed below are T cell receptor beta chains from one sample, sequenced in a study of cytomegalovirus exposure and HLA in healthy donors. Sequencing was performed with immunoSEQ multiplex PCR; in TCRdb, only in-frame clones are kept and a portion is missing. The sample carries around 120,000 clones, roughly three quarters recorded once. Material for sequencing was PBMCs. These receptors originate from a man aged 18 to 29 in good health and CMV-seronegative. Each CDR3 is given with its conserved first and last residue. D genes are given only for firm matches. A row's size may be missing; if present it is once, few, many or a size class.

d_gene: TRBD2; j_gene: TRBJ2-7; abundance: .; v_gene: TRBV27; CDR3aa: CASSRLAGELIEQYF; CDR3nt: TGTGCCAGCAGTAGACTAGCGGGAGAGTTGATCGAGCAGTACTTC
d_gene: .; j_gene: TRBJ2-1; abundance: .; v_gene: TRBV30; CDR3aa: CAWSATYNEQFF; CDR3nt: TGTGCCTGGAGTGCCACTTACAATGAGCAGTTCTTC
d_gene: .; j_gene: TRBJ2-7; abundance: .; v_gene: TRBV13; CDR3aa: CASSLPPSHEQYF; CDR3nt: TGTGCCAGCAGCTTACCTCCTAGCCACGAGCAGTACTTC
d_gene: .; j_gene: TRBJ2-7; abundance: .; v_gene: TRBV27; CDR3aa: CASSSTSTGGLDEQYF; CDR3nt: TGTGCCAGCAGTTCGACATCGACAGGTGGATTGGACGAGCAGTACTTC
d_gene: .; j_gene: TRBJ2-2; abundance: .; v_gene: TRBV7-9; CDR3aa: CASSLAPGNTGELFF; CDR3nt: TGTGCCAGCAGCTTAGCTCCCGGTAACACCGGGGAGCTGTTTTTT
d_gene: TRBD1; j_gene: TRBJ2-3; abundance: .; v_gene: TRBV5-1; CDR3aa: CASSWTPTGGQGTDTQYF; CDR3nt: TGCGCCAGCAGCTGGACTCCAACCGGGGGACAGGGCACAGATACGCAGTATTTT
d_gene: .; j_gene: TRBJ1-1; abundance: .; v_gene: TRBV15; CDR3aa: CATSRDRADTEAFF; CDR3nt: TGTGCCACCAGCAGAGACAGGGCTGACACTGAAGCTTTCTTT
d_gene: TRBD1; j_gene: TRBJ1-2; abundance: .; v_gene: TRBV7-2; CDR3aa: CASTRDRVDGYTF; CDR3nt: TGTGCCAGCACCCGGGACAGGGTTGATGGCTACACCTTC
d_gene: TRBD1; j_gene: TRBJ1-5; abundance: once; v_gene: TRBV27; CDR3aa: CASRSGQGMGQPQHF; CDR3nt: TGTGCCAGCAGGTCAGGACAGGGGATGGGGCAGCCCCAGCATTTT
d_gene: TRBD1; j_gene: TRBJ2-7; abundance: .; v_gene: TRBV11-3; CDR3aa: CASSSGTGVHEQYF; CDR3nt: TGTGCCAGCAGCTCCGGGACAGGGGTGCACGAGCAGTACTTC
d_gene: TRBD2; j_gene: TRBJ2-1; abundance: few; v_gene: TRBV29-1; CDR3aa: CSVEQGTSGSNEQFF; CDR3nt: TGCAGCGTTGAACAAGGGACTAGCGGGAGTAATGAGCAGTTCTTC
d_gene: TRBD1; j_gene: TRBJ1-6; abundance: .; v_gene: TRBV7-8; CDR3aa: CASSLLPGQGLNSPLHF; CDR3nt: TGTGCCAGCAGCTTACTCCCAGGACAGGGGTTAAATTCACCCCTCCACTTT
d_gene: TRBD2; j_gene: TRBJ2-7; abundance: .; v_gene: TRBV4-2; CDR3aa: CASGRTSGAYEQYF; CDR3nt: TGTGCCAGTGGGAGGACTAGCGGAGCCTACGAGCAGTACTTC